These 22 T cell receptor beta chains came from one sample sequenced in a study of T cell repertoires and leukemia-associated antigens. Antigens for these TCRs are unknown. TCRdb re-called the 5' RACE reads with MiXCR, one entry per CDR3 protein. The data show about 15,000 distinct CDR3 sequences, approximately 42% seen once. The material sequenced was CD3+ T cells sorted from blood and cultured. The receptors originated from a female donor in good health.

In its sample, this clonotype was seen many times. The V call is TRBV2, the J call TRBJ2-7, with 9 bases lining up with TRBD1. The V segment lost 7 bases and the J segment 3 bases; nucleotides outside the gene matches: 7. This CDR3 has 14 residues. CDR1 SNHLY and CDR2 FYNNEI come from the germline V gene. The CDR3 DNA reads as TGTGCCAGCAAACGGGACAGGGCAAACTACGAGCAGTACTTC. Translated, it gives CASKRDRANYEQYF.

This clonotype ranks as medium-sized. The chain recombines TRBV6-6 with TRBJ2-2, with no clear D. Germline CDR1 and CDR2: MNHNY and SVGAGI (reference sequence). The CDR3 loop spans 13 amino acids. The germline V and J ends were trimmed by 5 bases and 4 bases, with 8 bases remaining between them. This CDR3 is CASSAIPTGELFF. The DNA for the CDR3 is TGTGCCAGCAGTGCTATCCCCACCGGGGAGCTGTTTTTT.

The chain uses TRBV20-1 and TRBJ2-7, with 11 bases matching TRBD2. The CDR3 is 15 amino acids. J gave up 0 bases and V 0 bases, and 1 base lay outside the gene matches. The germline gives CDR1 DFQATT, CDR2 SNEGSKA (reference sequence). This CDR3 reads CSAREGLAASYEQYF. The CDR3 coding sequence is TGCAGTGCTAGAGAGGGACTAGCGGCCTCCTACGAGCAGTACTTC.

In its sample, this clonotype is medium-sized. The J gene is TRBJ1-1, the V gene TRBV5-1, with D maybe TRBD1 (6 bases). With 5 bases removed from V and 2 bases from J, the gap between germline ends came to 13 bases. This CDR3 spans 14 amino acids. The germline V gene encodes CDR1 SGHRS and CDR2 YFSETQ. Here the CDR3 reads CASREGTTNTEAFF. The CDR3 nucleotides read TGCGCCAGCAGAGAAGGGACAACTAACACTGAAGCTTTCTTT.

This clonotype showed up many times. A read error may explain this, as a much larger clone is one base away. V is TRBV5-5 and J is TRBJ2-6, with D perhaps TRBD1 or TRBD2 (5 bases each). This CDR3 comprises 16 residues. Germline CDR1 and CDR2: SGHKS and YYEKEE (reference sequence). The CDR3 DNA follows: TGTGCCTGCAGCTTGGGGACCAGCTCTGGGGCCAACGTCCTGACTTTC. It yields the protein CACSLGTSSGANVLTF.

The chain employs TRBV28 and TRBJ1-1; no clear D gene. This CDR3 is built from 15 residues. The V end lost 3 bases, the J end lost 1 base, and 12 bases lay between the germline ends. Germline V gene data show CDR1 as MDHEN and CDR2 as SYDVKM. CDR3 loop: CASSFPGMKNTEAFF. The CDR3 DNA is TGTGCCAGCAGTTTCCCCGGGATGAAGAACACTGAAGCTTTCTTT.

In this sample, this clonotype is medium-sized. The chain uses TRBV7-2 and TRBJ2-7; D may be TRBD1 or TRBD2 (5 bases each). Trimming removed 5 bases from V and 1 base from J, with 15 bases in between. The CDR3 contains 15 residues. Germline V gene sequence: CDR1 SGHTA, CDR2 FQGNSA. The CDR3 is CASSLGAQVSYEQYF. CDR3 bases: TGTGCCAGCAGCCTCGGGGCCCAGGTTTCCTACGAGCAGTACTTC.

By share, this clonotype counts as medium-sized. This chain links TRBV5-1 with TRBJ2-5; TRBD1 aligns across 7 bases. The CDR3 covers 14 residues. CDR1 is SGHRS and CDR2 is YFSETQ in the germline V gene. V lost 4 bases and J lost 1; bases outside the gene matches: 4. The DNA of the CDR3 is TGCGCCAGCAGCCCGGGACAGCTCCAAGAGACCCAGTACTTC. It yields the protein CASSPGQLQETQYF.

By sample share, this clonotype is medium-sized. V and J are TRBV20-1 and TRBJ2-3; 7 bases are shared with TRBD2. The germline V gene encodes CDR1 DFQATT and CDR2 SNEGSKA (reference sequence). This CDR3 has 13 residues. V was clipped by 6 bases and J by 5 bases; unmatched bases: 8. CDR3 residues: CSAAPGGGDTQYF. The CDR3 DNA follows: TGCAGTGCCGCGCCGGGAGGTGGAGATACGCAGTATTTT.

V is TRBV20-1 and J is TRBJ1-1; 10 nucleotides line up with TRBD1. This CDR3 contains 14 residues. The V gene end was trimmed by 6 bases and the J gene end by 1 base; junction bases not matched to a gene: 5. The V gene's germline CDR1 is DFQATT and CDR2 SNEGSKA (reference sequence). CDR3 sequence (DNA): TGCAGTGCCCGGGACAGGGGCGGGAACACTGAAGCTTTCTTT. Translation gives CSARDRGGNTEAFF.

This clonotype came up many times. The CDR3 loop is CASSYRGQANSPLHF. CDR3 nucleotide sequence: TGCGCCAGCAGCTATCGAGGACAGGCGAATTCACCCCTCCACTTT. The chain carries TRBV4-3 and TRBJ1-6; TRBD1 matches 7 bases. Germline V gene sequence: CDR1 LGHNA, CDR2 YSLEER. V shed 5 bases and J 7 bases; nucleotides not matched to a gene: 8. The CDR3 extends over 15 amino acids.

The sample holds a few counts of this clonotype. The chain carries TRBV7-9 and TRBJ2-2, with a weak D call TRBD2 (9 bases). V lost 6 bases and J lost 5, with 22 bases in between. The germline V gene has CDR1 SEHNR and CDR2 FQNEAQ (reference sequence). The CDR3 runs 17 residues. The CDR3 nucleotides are TGTGCCAGCAGTTCGGACAGGGCGGGAGGGTGGACCGGGGAGCTGTTTTTT. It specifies CASSSDRAGGWTGELFF.

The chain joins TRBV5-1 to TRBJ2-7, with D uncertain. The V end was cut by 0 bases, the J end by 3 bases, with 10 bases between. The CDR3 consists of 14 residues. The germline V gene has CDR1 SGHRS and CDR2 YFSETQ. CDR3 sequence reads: CASSLEVGYYEQYF. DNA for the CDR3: TGCGCCAGCAGCTTGGAAGTGGGGTACTACGAGCAGTACTTC.

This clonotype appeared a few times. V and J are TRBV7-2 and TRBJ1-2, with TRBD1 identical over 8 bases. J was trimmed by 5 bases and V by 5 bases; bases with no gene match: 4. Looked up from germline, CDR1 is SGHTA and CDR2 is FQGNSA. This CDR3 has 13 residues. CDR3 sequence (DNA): TGTGCCAGCAGCCACGGACAGGGATATGGCTACACCTTC. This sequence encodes CASSHGQGYGYTF.

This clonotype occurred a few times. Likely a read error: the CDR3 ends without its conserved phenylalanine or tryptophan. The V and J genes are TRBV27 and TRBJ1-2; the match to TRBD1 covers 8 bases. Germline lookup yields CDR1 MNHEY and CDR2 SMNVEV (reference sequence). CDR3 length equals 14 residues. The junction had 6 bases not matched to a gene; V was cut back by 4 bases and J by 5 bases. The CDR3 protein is CASSSRQGPYGYTL. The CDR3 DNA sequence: TGTGCCAGCAGTTCCCGACAGGGGCCGTATGGCTACACCCTC.

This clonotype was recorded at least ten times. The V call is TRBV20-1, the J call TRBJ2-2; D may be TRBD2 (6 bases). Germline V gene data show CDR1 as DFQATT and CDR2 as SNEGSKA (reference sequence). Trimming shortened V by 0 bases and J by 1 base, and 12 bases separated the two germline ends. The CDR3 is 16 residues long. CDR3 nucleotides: TGCAGTGCTAGAGATTGGTGGGGGGAGAACACCGGGGAGCTGTTTTTT. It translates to CSARDWWGENTGELFF.

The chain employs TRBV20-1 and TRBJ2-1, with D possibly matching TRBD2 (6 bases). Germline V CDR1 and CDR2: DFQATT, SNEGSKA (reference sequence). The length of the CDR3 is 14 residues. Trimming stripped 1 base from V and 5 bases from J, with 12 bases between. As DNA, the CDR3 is TGCAGTGCTAGAGGACTAGTGTTCGACAATGAGCAGTTCTTC. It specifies CSARGLVFDNEQFF.

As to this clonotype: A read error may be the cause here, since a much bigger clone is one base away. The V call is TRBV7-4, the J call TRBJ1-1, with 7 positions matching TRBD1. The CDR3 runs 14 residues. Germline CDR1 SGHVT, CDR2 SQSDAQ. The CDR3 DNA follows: TGTGTCAGCAAGTCGCAGGGGGTATGGACTGAAGCTTTCTTT. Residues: CVSKSQGVWTEAFF.

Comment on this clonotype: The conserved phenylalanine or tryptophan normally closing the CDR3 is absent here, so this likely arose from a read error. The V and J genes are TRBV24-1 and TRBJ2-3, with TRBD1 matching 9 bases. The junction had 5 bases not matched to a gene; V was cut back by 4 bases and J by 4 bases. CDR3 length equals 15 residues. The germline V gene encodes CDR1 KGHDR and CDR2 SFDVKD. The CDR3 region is CATSDRDRAPDTQYL. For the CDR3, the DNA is TGTGCCACCAGTGACCGGGACAGGGCACCAGATACGCAGTATCTT.

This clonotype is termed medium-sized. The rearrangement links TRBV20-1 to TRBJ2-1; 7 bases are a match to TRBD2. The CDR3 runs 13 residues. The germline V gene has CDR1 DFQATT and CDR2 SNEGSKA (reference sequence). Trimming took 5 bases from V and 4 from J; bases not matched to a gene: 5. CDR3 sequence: CSAPQREYNEQFF. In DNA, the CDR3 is TGCAGTGCTCCTCAGCGGGAATACAATGAGCAGTTCTTC.

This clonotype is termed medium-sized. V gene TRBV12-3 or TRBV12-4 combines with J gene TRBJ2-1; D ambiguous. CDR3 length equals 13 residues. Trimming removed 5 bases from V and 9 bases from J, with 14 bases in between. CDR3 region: CASSLSGLTEQFF. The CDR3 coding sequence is TGTGCCAGCAGTCTCTCCGGGCTGACTGAGCAGTTCTTC.

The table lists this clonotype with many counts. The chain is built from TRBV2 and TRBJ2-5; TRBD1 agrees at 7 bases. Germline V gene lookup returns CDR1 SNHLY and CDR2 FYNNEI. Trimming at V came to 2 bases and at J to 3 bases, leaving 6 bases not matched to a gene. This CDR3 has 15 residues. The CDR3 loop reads CASSESGTAKETQYF. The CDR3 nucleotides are TGTGCCAGCAGTGAAAGTGGGACAGCTAAAGAGACCCAGTACTTC.